This is a list of T cell receptor beta chains from one sample in a study of patients and donors after allogeneic stem cell transplantation. TCRdb re-called the RT-PCR reads with MiXCR, one entry per CDR3 protein. This sample carries approximately 250,000 distinct CDR3 sequences, 14% of them seen once, and the ten largest clones take roughly 12%. The sample taken for sequencing was blood, either unsorted or a sorted T cell fraction (not recorded which). These receptors came from a human donor who was either an allogeneic HSCT recipient or a stem cell or donor lymphocyte infusion donor (not recorded which). It is not recorded whose cells these are; they may come from a transplant donor. The CDR3 runs from the conserved cysteine through the conserved F or W. A D gene is named only where the DNA matches it firmly. Where a row states a size, it is once, few, many or the class of an expanded clone; other rows omit it.

>TRBJ2-3|TRBV2|14|.|.
CATQASGATDTQYF
TGTGCCACCCAGGCCTCAGGGGCCACAGATACGCAGTATTTT
>TRBJ2-1|TRBV19|14|TRBD1|few
CASLPRQGSDEQFF
TGTGCCAGCCTCCCGCGACAGGGTTCGGATGAGCAGTTCTTC
>TRBJ2-5|TRBV30|16|TRBD2|.
CAWTVAGGVYQETQYF
TGTGCCTGGACGGTAGCGGGGGGCGTGTACCAAGAGACCCAGTACTTC
>TRBJ2-2|TRBV6-5|19|.|.
CASSYSVVAWDKNTGELFF
TGTGCCAGCAGTTACTCTGTCGTAGCGTGGGACAAGAACACCGGGGAGCTGTTTTTT
>TRBJ2-5|TRBV29-1|13|.|many
CSALLGIGETQYF
TGCAGCGCCCTTCTGGGTATCGGAGAGACCCAGTACTTC
>TRBJ2-1|TRBV9|13|.|few
CASSVGSRNEQFF
TGTGCCAGCAGCGTCGGAAGCAGGAATGAGCAGTTCTTC
>TRBJ2-5|TRBV10-2|15|.|few
CASSPEKGRGETQYF
TGCGCCAGCAGCCCCGAGAAAGGGCGTGGAGAGACCCAGTACTTC
>TRBJ2-1|TRBV6-5|16|TRBD2|few
CASSYSISGGYNEQFF
TGTGCCAGCAGTTACTCGATCAGCGGGGGATACAATGAGCAGTTCTTC
>TRBJ2-1|TRBV7-8|14|.|.
CASSSLGFANEQFF
TGTGCCAGCAGCTCCCTAGGGTTTGCCAATGAGCAGTTCTTC
>TRBJ2-1|TRBV7-9|14|.|.
CASSLGGADNEQFF
TGTGCCAGCAGCTTAGGGGGCGCCGACAATGAGCAGTTCTTC
>TRBJ1-2|TRBV19|13|.|many
CASNTQTSYGYTF
TGTGCCAGTAACACACAGACGAGCTATGGCTACACCTTC
>TRBJ1-1|TRBV5-1|15|TRBD1|.
CASSLAGQGGTEAFF
TGCGCCAGCAGCTTGGCCGGCCAGGGGGGCACTGAAGCTTTCTTT
>TRBJ2-3|TRBV10-3|16|TRBD1|many
CAISESGDSLTDTQYF
TGTGCCATCAGTGAGTCAGGGGACAGCCTCACAGATACGCAGTATTTT
>TRBJ2-3|TRBV3-1|15|TRBD2|few
CASSQELAGRNTQYF
TGTGCCAGCAGCCAAGAATTAGCGGGAAGAAATACGCAGTATTTT
>TRBJ1-6|TRBV12-3/TRBV12-4|14|.|.
CASSFGGPNSPLHF
TGTGCCAGCAGTTTCGGGGGTCCTAATTCACCCCTCCACTTT
>TRBJ1-1|TRBV5-1|15|TRBD1|few
CASRTGQGRNTEAFF
TGCGCCAGCAGGACCGGACAGGGGAGAAACACTGAAGCTTTCTTT
>TRBJ1-3|TRBV12-3/TRBV12-4|15|.|many
CASSFETGSGNTIYF
TGTGCCAGCAGCTTCGAGACAGGCTCTGGAAACACCATATATTTT
>TRBJ2-1|TRBV13|16|.|few
CASSLGDWRNNNEQFF
TGTGCCAGCAGCTTAGGAGATTGGCGAAATAACAATGAGCAGTTCTTC
>TRBJ1-5|TRBV6-1|13|.|many
CASTARRGQPQHF
TGTGCCAGCACCGCCCGGCGTGGTCAGCCCCAGCATTTT
>TRBJ2-3|TRBV4-1|16|TRBD2|.
CASSPLGAGGPDTQYF
TGCGCCAGCAGCCCCCTAGGGGCGGGGGGGCCGGATACGCAGTATTTT
>TRBJ1-2|TRBV6-1|14|TRBD1|many
CASSPSVQGYGYTF
TGTGCCAGCAGTCCATCGGTACAGGGGTACGGCTACACCTTC
>TRBJ1-2|TRBV30|13|.|many
CARTQQGNYGYTF
TGTGCCCGAACTCAACAGGGTAACTATGGCTACACCTTC